This T cell receptor (beta chain) was identified during a study of PD-1 blockade in classical Hodgkin lymphoma. Time point defined: cycle 4 day 1 (C4D1), after around six weeks of nivolumab. Every single patient, without exception, relapsed after autologous stem cell transplantation, and brentuximab vedotin exposure varied. This clone has just a few counts. What it recognizes is unknown. This CDR3 is 13 amino acids long. CDR1 is MGHDK and CDR2 is SYGVNS in the germline V gene. V lost 5 bases and J 3 bases, leaving 10 bases between the germline ends. Libraries were prepared by immunoSEQ multiplex PCR; TCRdb keeps only in-frame clonotypes and omits some of them. The data show about 90,000 clones, with about 83% seen just once and over 15% held by the top ten. Study-wide findings and caveats: The study reported lower baseline TCR diversity in newly diagnosed patients than in healthy donors. Those starting nivolumab under 1 year post-ASCT were excluded. CD4+ TCR diversity rose significantly by C4D1, and CD8+ TCR diversity did not. Complete responders matched newly diagnosed patients in baseline diversity.

The receptor was isolated from a human donor with classical Hodgkin lymphoma. The source material was peripheral blood mononuclear cells (PBMCs), sampled before the fourth cycle of nivolumab. The chain links TRBV25-1 to TRBJ1-1, with unresolved D. The CDR3 DNA is TGTGCCAGCAGTACCCGCTGGGACACTGAAGCTTTCTTT. Protein product: CASSTRWDTEAFF.